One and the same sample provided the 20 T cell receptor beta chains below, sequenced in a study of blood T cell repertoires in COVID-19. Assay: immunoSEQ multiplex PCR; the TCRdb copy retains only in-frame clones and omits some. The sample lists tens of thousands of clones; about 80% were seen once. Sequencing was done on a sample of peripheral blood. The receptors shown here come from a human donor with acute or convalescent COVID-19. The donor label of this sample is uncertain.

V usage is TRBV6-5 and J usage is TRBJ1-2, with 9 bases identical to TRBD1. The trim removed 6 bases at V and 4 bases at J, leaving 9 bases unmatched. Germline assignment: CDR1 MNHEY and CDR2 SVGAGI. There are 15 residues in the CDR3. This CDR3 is CASRSTGTGFYGYTF. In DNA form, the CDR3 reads TGTGCCAGCAGATCGACCGGGACAGGGTTCTATGGCTACACCTTC.

The CDR3 region has the DNA TGTGCCAGTAATCTAAGGGAGGGGAATGAAAAACTGTTTTTT. This gives the protein CASNLREGNEKLFF. The chain has TRBV19 and TRBJ1-4; D may be TRBD1 (5 bases). The CDR3 is 14 residues long. V lost 7 bases and J 5 bases, leaving 14 bases between the germline ends. Germline V gives CDR1 LNHDA, CDR2 SQIVND (reference sequence).

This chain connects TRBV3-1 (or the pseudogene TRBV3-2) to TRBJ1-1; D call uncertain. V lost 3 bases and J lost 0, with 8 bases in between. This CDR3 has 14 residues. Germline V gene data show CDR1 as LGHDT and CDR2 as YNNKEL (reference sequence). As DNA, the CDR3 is TGTGCCAGCAGCCACGGAGCCATGAACACTGAAGCTTTCTTT. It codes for CASSHGAMNTEAFF.

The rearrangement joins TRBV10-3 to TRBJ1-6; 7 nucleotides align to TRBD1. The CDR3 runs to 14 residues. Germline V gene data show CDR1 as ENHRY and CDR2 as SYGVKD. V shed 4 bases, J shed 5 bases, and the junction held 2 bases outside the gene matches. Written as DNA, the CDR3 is TGTGCCATCAGTGGGGACAGTAATAATTCACCCCTCCACTTT. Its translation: CAISGDSNNSPLHF.

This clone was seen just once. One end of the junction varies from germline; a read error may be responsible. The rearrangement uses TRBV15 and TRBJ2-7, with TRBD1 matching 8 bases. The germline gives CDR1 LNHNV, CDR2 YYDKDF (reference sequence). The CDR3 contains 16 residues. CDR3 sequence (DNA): TGTGCCACCAGCGACCGGGACAGGAAAATTCAGAAGGCTAAAAATTTC. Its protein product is CATSDRDRKIQKAKNF.

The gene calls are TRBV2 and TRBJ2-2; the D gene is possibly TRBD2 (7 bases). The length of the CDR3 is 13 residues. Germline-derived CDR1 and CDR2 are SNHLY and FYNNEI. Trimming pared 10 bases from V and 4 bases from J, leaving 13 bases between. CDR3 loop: CATRGAGTGELFF. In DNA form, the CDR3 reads TGTGCCACTCGGGGGGCGGGCACCGGGGAGCTGTTTTTT.

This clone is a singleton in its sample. CDR3 sequence: CASSLTQGVLFF. DNA for the CDR3: TGTGCCAGCAGCCTCACCCAGGGGGTACTGTTTTTT. The chain couples TRBV3-1 (or the pseudogene TRBV3-2) to TRBJ1-4, with 7 bases fitting TRBD1. Germline loops: CDR1 LGHDT, CDR2 YNNKEL (reference sequence). The V and J ends lost 4 bases and 13 bases, in that order; junction bases with no gene match: 6. The CDR3 has 12 amino acids.

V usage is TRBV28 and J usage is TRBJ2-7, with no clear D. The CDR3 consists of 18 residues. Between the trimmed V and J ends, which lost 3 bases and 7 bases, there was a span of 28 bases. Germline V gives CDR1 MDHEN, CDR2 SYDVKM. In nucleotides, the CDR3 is TGTGCCAGCAGTTTTCTCGTCGCCGACCTCGACCAAACGAGGGAGCAGTACTTC. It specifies CASSFLVADLDQTREQYF. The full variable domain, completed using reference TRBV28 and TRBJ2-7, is DVKVTQSSRYLVKRTGEKVFLECVQDMDHENMFWYRQDPGLGLRLIYFSYDVKMKEKGDIPEGYSVSREKKERFSLILESASTNQTSMYLCASSFLVADLDQTREQYFGPGTRLTVT.

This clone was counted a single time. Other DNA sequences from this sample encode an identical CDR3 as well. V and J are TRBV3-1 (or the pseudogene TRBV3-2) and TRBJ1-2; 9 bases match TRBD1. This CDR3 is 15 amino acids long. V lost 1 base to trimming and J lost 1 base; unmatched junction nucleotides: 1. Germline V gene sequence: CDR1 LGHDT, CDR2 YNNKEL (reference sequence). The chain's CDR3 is CASSQGGQGNYGYTF. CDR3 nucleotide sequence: TGTGCCAGCAGCCAAGGGGGACAGGGTAACTATGGCTACACCTTC.

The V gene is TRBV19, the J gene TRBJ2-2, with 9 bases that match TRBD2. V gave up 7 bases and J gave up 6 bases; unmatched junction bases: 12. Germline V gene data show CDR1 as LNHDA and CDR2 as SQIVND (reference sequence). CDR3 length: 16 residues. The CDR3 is CASNPGTSLHPGELFF. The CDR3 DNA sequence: TGTGCCAGTAACCCCGGGACTAGCCTACACCCCGGGGAGCTGTTTTTT.

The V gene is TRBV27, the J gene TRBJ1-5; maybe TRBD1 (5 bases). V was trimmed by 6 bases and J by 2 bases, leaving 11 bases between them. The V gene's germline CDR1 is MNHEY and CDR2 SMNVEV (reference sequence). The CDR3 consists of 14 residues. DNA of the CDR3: TGTGCCAGCAGCCCAGGGACTGGCAATCAGCCCCAGCATTTT. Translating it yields CASSPGTGNQPQHF.

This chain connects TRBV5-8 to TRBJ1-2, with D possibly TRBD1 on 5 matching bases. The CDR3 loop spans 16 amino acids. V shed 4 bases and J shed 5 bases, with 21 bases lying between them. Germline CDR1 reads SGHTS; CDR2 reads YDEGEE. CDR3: CASSGGKALGLYGYTF. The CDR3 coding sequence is TGTGCCAGCAGCGGGGGGAAGGCCCTTGGCCTGTATGGCTACACCTTC.

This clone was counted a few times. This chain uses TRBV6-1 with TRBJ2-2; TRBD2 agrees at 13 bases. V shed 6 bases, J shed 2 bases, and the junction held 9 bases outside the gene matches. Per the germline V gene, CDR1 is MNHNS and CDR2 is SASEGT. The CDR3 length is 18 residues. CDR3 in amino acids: CASRELAGGLTNTGELFF. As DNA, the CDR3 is TGTGCCAGCAGGGAACTAGCGGGGGGGCTAACTAACACCGGGGAGCTGTTTTTT.

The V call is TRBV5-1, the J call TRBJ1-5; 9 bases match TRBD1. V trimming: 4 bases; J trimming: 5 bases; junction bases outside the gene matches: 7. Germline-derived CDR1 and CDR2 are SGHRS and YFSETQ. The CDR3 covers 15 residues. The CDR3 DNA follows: TGCGCCAGCAGCCCCGGGGACAGGGAGGATCAGCCCCAGCATTTT. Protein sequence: CASSPGDREDQPQHF.

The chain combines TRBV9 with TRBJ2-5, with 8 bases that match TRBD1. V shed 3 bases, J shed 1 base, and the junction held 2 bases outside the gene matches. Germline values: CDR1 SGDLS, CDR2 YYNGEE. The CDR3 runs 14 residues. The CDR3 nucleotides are TGTGCCAGCAGCGACACAGGGGGCCAAGAGACCCAGTACTTC. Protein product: CASSDTGGQETQYF. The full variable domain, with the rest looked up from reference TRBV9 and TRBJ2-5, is DSGVTQTPKHLITATGQRVTLRCSPRSGDLSVYWYQQSLDQGLQFLIQYYNGEERAKGNILERFSAQQFPDLHSELNLSSLELGDSALYFCASSDTGGQETQYFGPGTRLLVL.

Written as DNA, the CDR3 is TGTGCCAGCAGCCTTAGCGGGGGACACAATGAGCAGTTCTTC. This translates into CASSLSGGHNEQFF. The chain employs TRBV7-2 and TRBJ2-1; 9 nucleotides line up with TRBD2. CDR1 and CDR2 from the germline V gene are SGHTA and FQGNSA. The length of the CDR3 is 14 residues. V gave up 5 bases and J gave up 5 bases; unmatched junction bases: 4.

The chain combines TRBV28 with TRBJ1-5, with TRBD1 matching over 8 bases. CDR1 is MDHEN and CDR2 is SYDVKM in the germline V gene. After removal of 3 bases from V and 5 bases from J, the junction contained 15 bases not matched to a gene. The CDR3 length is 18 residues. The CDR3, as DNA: TGTGCCAGCAGTTTCGTAGGGGCCCTCGGACAGGGACATCAGCCCCAGCATTTT. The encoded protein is CASSFVGALGQGHQPQHF.

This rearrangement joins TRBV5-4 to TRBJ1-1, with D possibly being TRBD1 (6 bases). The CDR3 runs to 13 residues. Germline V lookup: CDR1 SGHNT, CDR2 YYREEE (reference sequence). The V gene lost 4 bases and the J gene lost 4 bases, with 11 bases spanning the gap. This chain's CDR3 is CASSDPQGTEAFF. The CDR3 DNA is TGTGCCAGCAGCGATCCACAGGGCACTGAAGCTTTCTTT.

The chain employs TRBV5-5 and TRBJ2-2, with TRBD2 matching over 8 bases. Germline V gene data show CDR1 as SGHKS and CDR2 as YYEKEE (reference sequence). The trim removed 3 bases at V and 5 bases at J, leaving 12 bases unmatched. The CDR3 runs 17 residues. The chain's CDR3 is CASSSLGGSSGTGELFF. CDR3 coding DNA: TGTGCCAGCAGCTCCTTAGGGGGTTCTAGCGGGACCGGGGAGCTGTTTTTT. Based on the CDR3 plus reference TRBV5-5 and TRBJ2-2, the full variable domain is DAGVTQSPTHLIKTRGQQVTLRCSPISGHKSVSWYQQVLGQGPQFIFQYYEKEERGRGNFPDRFSARQFPNYSSELNVNALLLGDSALYLCASSSLGGSSGTGELFFGEGSRLTVL.

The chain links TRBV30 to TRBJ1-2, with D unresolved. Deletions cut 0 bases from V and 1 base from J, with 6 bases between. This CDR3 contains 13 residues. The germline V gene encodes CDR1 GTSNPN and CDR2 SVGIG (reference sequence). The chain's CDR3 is CAWSVLVNYGYTF. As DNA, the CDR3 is TGTGCCTGGAGTGTACTAGTTAACTATGGCTACACCTTC. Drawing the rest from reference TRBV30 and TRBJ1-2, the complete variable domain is SQTIHQWPATLVQPVGSPLSLECTVEGTSNPNLYWYRQAAGRGLQLLFYSVGIGQISSEVPQNLSASRPQDRQFILSSKKLLLSDSGFYLCAWSVLVNYGYTFGSGTRLTVV.